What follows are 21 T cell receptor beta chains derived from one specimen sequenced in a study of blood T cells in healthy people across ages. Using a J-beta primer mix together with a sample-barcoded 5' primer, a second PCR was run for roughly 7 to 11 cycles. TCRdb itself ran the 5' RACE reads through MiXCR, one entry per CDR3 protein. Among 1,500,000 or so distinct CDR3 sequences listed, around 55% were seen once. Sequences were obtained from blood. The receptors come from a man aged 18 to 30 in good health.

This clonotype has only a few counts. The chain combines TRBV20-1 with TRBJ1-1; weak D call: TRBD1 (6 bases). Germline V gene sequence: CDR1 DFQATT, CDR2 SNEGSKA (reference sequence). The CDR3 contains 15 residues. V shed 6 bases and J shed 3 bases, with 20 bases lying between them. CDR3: CSAQSGGLRDTEAFF. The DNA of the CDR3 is TGCAGTGCCCAGAGCGGGGGCCTTCGGGACACTGAAGCTTTCTTT.

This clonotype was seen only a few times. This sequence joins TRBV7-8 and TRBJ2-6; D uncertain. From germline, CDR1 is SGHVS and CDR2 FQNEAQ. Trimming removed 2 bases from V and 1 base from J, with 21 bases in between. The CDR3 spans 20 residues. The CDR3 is CASSLRSTPYFASGANVLTF. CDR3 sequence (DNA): TGTGCCAGCAGCTTAAGGTCTACCCCTTATTTCGCTTCTGGGGCCAACGTCCTGACTTTC.

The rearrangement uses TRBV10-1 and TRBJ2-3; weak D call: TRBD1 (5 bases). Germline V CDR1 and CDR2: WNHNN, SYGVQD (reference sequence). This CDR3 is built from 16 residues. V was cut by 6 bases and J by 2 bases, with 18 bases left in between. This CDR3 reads CASSEQAPGDTDTQYF. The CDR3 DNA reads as TGCGCCAGCAGCGAACAGGCGCCAGGCGACACAGATACGCAGTATTTT.

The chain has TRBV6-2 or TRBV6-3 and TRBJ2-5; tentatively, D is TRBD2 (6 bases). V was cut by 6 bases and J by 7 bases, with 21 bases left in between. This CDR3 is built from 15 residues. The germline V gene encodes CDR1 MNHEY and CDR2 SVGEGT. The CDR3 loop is CASSEYGLRRGTQYF. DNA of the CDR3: TGTGCCAGCAGCGAATACGGACTAAGGCGGGGGACCCAGTACTTC.

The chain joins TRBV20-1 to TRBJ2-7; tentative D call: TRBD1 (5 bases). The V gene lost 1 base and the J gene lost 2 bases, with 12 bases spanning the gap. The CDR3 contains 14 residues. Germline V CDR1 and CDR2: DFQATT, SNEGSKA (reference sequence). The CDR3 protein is CSARGARATYEQYF. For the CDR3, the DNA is TGCAGTGCTAGAGGTGCCAGGGCTACCTACGAGCAGTACTTC.

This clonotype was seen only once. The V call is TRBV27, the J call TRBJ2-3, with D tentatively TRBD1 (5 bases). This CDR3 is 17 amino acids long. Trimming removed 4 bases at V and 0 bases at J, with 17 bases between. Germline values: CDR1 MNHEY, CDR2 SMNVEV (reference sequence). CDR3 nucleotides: TGTGCCAGCAGTTCCACCGCGACAGAATTTAGCACAGATACGCAGTATTTT. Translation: CASSSTATEFSTDTQYF.

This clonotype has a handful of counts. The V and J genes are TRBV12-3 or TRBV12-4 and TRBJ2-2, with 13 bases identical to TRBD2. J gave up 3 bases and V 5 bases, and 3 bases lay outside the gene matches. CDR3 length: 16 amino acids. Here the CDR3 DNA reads TGTGCCAGCAGTCCAGGGACTAGCGGGGACACCGGGGAGCTGTTTTTT. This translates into CASSPGTSGDTGELFF.

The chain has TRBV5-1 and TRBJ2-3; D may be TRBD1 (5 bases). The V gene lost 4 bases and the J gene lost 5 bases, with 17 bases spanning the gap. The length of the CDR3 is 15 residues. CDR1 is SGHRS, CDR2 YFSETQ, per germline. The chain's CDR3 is CASSPPGRAGDTQYF. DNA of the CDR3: TGCGCCAGCAGCCCCCCTGGCAGGGCCGGAGATACGCAGTATTTT.

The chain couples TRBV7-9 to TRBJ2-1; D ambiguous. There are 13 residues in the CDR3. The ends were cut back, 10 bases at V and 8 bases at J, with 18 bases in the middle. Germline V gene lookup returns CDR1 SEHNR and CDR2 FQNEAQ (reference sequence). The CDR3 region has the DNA TGTGCCACCTCACCGTGGGGAATCGATGAGCAGTTCTTC. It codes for CATSPWGIDEQFF. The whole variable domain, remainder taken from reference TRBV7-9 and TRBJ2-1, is DTGVSQNPRHKITKRGQNVTFRCDPISEHNRLYWYRQTLGQGPEFLTYFQNEAQLEKSRLLSDRFSAERPKGSFSTLEIQRTEQGDSAMYLCATSPWGIDEQFFGPGTRLTVL.

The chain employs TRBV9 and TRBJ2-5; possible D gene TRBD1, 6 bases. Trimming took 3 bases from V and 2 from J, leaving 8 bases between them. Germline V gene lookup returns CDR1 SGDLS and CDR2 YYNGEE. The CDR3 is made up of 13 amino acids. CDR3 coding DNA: TGTGCCAGCAGCGAGGACAGACAAGAGACCCAGTACTTC. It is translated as CASSEDRQETQYF. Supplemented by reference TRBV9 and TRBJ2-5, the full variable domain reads DSGVTQTPKHLITATGQRVTLRCSPRSGDLSVYWYQQSLDQGLQFLIQYYNGEERAKGNILERFSAQQFPDLHSELNLSSLELGDSALYFCASSEDRQETQYFGPGTRLLVL.

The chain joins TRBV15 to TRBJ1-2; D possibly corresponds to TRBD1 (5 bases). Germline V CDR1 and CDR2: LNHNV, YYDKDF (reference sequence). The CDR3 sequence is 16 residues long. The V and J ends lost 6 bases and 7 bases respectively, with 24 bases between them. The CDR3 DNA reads TGTGCCACCAGTAGAATACTTCGGACACCCCTGGGTGGCTACACCTTC. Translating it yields CATSRILRTPLGGYTF.

CDR3 sequence reads: CASSQEGQGSLQSPLHF. CDR3 in DNA: TGTGCCAGCAGCCAAGAGGGACAGGGCAGCCTTCAATCACCCCTCCACTTT. The J gene is TRBJ1-6, the V gene TRBV4-2, with TRBD1 matching over 9 bases. Losses at the gene ends were 0 bases for V and 10 bases for J; bases not matched to a gene: 10. This CDR3 contains 17 residues. The germline V gene encodes CDR1 LGHNA and CDR2 YNFKEQ.

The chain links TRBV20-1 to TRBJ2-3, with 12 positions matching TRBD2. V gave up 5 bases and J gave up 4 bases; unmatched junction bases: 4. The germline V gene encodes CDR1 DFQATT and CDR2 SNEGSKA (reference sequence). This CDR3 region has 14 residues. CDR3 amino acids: CSAEGLAGPDTQYF. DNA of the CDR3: TGCAGTGCTGAAGGACTAGCGGGACCAGATACGCAGTATTTT.

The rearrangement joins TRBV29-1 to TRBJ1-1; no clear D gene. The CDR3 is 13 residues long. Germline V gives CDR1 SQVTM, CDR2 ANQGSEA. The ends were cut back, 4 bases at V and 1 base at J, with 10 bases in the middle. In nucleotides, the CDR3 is TGCAGCGTTGTGGGGAGTACGAACACTGAAGCTTTCTTT. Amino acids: CSVVGSTNTEAFF.

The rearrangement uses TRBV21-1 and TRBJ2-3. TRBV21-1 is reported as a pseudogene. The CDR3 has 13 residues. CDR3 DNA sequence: TGTGCCAGCAGCAAATGGAAAGCAGATACGCAGTATTTT. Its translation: CASSKWKADTQYF.

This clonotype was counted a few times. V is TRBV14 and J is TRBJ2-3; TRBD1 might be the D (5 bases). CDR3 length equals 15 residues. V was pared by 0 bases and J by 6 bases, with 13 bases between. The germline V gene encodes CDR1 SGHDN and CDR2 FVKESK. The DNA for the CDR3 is TGTGCCAGCAGCCAAGATCAGGGCCCTTGGGATACGCAGTATTTT. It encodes CASSQDQGPWDTQYF.

CDR3 bases: TGTGCCAGCAGTTACTCACGAGACTCCAGCGTTCGGATGAGCTCCTACAATGAGCAGTTCTTC. Translation gives CASSYSRDSSVRMSSYNEQFF. V gene TRBV6-2 or TRBV6-3 combines with J gene TRBJ2-1; D remains unclear. Trimming took 0 bases from V and 0 from J, leaving 24 bases between them. The germline V gene encodes CDR1 MNHEY and CDR2 SVGEGT. This CDR3 comprises 21 residues.

The CDR3 spells CASSEPDLNYGYTF. CDR3 DNA sequence: TGCGCCAGCAGTGAGCCAGATCTAAACTATGGCTACACCTTC. The chain uses TRBV10-2 and TRBJ1-2; D ambiguous. Trimming stripped 2 bases from V and 2 bases from J, with 9 bases between. Per the germline V gene, CDR1 is WSHSY and CDR2 is SAAADI. The CDR3 has 14 amino acids.

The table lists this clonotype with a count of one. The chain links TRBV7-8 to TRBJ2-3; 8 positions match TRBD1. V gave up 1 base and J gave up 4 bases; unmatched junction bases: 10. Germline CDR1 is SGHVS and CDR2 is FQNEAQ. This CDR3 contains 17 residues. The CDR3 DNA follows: TGTGCCAGCAGCTTAGGTTACCCGGGACAGGTCTCAGATACGCAGTATTTT. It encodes CASSLGYPGQVSDTQYF.

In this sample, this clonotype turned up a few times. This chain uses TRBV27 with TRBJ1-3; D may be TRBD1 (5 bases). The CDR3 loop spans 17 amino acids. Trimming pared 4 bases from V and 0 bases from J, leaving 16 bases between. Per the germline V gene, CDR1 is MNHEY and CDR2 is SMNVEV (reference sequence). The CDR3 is CASSSLGDGLSGNTIYF. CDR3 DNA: TGTGCCAGCAGTTCCCTAGGGGACGGGCTCTCTGGAAACACCATATATTTT.

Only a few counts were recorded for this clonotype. CDR3 nucleotide sequence: TGTGCCAGCAGTGATGAGACAGGGCTAAATTCACCCCTCCACTTT. Translated: CASSDETGLNSPLHF. The chain combines TRBV2 with TRBJ1-6; 7 nucleotides line up with TRBD1. Germline loops: CDR1 SNHLY, CDR2 FYNNEI. The CDR3 sequence is 15 residues long. Trimming took 3 bases from V and 7 from J; bases not matched to a gene: 6.